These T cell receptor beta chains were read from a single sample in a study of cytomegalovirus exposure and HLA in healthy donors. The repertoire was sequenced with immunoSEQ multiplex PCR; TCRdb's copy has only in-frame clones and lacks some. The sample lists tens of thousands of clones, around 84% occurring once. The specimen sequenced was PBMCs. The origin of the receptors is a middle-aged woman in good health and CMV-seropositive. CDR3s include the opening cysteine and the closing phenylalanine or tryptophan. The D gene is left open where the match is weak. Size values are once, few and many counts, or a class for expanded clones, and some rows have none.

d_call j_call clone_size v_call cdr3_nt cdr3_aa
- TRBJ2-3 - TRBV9 TGTGCCAGCAGCGTAGCAGGTTTCACAGATACGCAGTATTTT CASSVAGFTDTQYF
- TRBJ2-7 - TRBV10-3 TGTGCCATCAGTGGGGGGGAGCAGCAGTACTTC CAISGGEQQYF
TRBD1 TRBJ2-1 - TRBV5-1 TGCGCCAGCAGCTTGGGTGGACAGGGGGCCAGCAATGAGCAGTTCTTC CASSLGGQGASNEQFF
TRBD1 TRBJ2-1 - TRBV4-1 TGCGCCAGCAGCAGGACAGGGGGGGCCATTATGCAGTTCTTC CASSRTGGAIMQFF
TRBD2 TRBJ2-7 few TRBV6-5 TGTGCCAGCAGTTACGGGGGGACTACATCCTACGAGCAGTACTTC CASSYGGTTSYEQYF
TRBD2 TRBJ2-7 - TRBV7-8 TGTGCCAGCAGCACCAGACTAGCGGGATTATCCTACGAGCAGTACTTC CASSTRLAGLSYEQYF
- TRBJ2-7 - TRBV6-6 TGTGCCAGCAGTGAGAGACACGGTGAATACGAGCAGTACTTC CASSERHGEYEQYF
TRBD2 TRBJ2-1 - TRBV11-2 TGTGCCAGCAGCTTAGATGGGTTGGGGTTGGGGGGGGGTGAGCAGTTCTTC CASSLDGLGLGGGEQFF
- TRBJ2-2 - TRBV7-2 TGTGCCAGCAGCTTACTCGCCGGGGAGCTGTTTTTT CASSLLAGELFF
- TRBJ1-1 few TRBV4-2 TGTGCCAGCAGCCAAGATCTAGCGGCAAGGGTAGCTTTCTTT CASSQDLAARVAFF
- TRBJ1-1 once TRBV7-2 TGTGCCAGCAGCTTAATTCGCGTCGCGAACACTGAAGCTTTCTTT CASSLIRVANTEAFF
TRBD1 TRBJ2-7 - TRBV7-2 TGTGCCAGCAGCCGTGGGACAGCCTACGAGCAGTACTTC CASSRGTAYEQYF
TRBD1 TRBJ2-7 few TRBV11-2 TGTGCCAGCAGCGACAGGGTAACCTACGAGCAGTACTTC CASSDRVTYEQYF
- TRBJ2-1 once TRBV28 TGTGCCAGCAGTAACGGACTCTGGTACAATGAGCAGTTCTTC CASSNGLWYNEQFF
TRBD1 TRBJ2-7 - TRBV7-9 TGTGCCAGCAGCTCCACCGGGACAGAAGAGATCTACGAGCAGTACTTC CASSSTGTEEIYEQYF
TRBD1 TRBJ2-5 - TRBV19 TGTGCCAGTAGTAGGGACAGACAAGAGACCCAGTACTTC CASSRDRQETQYF
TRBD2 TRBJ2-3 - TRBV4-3 TGCGCCAGCAGCCAAGGAGGGACTAGCGGGGATACGCAGTATTTT CASSQGGTSGDTQYF
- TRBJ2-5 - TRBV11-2 TGTGCCAGCAGCCAAAGAGTAGGGGTCCAAGAGACCCAGTACTTC CASSQRVGVQETQYF
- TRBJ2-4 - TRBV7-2 TGTGCCAGCAGCTTAGCGCTACGGGGGAACATTCAGTACTTC CASSLALRGNIQYF
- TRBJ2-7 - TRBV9 TGTGCCAGCAGCTTAACAGGCCTGAGCTCCTACGAGCAGTACTTC CASSLTGLSSYEQYF
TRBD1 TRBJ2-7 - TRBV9 TGTGCCAGCAGCGTAATGGACAGGGGCTACGAGCAGTACTTC CASSVMDRGYEQYF
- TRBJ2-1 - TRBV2 TGTGCCAGCAGTGAAGGGCCGGGACTCCAAGGGGAGGAGCAGTTCTTC CASSEGPGLQGEEQFF
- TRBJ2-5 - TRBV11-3 TGTGCCAGCAGCCGACGACTAGAGGAGACCCAGTACTTC CASSRRLEETQYF
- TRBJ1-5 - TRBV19 TGTGCCATCCGGGACTTTTATAGCAATCAGCCCCAGCATTTT CAIRDFYSNQPQHF
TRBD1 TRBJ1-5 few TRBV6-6 TGTGCCATCCAATCTGGACAGGGGTTCCAAACGCCCCAGCATTTT CAIQSGQGFQTPQHF
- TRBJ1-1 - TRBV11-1 TGTGCCAGCAGCGTCAGGGTGGATGTCACTGAAGCTTTCTTT CASSVRVDVTEAFF
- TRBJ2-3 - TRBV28 TGTGCCAGCAGTTCCCAGCGGACTAGCACAGATACGCAGTATTTT CASSSQRTSTDTQYF
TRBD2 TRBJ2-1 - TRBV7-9 TGTGCCAGCAGCTTTGGGGGGCTAGCGGGTTCCTACAATGAGCAGTTCTTC CASSFGGLAGSYNEQFF
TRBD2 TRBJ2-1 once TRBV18 TGTGCCAGCTCACCGGGTAGCGGGAGGCCCTCCGAGCAGTTCTTC CASSPGSGRPSEQFF
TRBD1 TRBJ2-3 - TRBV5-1 TGCGCCAGCAACCAACGGACAGGGGAAATGGATACGCAGTATTTT CASNQRTGEMDTQYF
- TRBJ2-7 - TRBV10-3 TGTGCCATCAGTGATGCCCAAAGACAGGCCTCCTACGAGCAGTACTTC CAISDAQRQASYEQYF
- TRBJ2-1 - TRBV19 TGTGCCAGTAGAGTTCGGGGTGAGCAGTTCTTC CASRVRGEQFF
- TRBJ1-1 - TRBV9 TGTGCCAGCAGCGTCGGTTCCGTGAACACTGAAGCTTTCTTT CASSVGSVNTEAFF
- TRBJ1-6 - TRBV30 TGTGCCTGGACGGAGAATAATTCACCCCTCCACTTT CAWTENNSPLHF
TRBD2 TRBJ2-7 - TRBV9 TGTGCCAGCAGCGTAGGACTAGCGGGAGCATTCGAGCAGTACTTC CASSVGLAGAFEQYF